This T cell receptor (beta chain) emerged from a study of cytomegalovirus exposure and HLA in healthy donors. PCR was performed using 60 Vbeta and 13 Jbeta primers. Some clones are missing from TCRdb's copy, which holds only in-frame ones; the method was immunoSEQ multiplex PCR. The repertoire consists of around 80,000 clones, with less than 80% occurring once and the leading ten covering 9.1%. CDR3 length equals 15 residues. Per germline, CDR1 MNHEY and CDR2 SVGAGI. J was trimmed by 6 bases and V by 8 bases; bases with no gene match: 11. The sequence was obtained from a man aged 35-49 years in good health and CMV-seropositive. The rearrangement joins TRBV6-5 to TRBJ2-7; TRBD1 agrees at 12 bases. Source material: PBMCs. DNA of the CDR3: TGTGCCAGCGGCGTAAACCGGGACAGGGGGCGCGAGCAGTACTTC. Amino acids: CASGVNRDRGREQYF.